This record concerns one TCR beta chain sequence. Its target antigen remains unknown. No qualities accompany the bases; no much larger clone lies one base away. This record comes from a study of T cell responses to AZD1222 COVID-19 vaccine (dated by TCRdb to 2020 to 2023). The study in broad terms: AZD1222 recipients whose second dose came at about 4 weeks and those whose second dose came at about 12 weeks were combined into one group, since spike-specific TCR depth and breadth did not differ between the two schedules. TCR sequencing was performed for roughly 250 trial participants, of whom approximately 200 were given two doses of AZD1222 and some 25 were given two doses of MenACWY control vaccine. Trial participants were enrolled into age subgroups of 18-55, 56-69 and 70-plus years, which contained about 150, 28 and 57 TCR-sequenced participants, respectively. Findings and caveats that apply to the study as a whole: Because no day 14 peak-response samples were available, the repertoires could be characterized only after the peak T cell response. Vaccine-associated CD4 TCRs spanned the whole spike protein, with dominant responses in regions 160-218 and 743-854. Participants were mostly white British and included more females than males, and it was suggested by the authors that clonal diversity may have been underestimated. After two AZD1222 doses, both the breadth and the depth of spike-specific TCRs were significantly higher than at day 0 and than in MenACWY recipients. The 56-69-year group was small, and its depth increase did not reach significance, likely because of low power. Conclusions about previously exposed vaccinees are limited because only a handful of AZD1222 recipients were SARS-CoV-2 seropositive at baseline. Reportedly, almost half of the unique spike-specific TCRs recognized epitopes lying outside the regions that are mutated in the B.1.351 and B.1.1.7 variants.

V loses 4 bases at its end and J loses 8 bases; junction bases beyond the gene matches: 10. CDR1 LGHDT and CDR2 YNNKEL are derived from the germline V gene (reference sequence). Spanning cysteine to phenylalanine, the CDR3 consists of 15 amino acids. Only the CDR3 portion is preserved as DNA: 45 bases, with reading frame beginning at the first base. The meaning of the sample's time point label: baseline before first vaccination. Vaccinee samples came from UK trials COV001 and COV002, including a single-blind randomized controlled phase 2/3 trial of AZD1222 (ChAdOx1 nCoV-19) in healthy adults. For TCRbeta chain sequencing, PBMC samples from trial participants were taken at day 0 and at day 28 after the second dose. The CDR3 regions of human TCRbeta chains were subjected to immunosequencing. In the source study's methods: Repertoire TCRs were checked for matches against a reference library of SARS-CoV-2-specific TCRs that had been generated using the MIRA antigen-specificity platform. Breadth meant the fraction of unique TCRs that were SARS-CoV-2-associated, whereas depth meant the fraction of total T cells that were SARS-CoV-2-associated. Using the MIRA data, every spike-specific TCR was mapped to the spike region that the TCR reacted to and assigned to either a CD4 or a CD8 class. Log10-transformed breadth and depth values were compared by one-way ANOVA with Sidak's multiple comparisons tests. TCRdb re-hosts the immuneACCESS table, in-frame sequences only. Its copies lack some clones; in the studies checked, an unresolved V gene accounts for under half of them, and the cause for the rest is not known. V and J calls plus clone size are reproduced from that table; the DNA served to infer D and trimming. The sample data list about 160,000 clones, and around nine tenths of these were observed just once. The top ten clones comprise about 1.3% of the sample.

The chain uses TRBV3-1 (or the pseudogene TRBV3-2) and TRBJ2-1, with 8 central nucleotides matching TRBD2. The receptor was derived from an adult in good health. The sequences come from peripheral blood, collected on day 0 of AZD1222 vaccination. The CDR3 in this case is CASSRWRLATDEQFF. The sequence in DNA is TGTGCCAGCAGCCGTTGGCGACTAGCGACCGATGAGCAGTTCTTC.